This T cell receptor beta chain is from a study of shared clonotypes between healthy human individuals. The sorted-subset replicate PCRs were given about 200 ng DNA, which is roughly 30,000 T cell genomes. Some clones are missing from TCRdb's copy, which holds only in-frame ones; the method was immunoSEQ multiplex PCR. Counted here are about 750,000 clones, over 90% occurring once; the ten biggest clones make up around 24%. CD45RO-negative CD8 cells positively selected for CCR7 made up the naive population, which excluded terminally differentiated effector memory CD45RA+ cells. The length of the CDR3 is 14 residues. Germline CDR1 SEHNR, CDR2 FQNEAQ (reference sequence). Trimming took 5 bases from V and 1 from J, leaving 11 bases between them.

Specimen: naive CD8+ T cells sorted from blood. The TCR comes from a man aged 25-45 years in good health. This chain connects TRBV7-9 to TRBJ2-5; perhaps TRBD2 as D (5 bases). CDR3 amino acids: CASSHGLSQETQYF. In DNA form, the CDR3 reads TGTGCCAGCAGCCACGGACTGAGCCAAGAGACCCAGTACTTC.